Below, 14 T cell receptor beta chains from the same sample are listed, as sequenced in a study of blood T cells in healthy people across ages. Primers used in a second PCR of about 7 to 12 cycles were a sample-barcoded 5' primer and a J-beta primer mix. TCRdb fed the 5' RACE reads into MiXCR, producing one record per CDR3 protein. The data hold more than 1.4 million distinct CDR3 sequences, with about 40% observed a single time. Sample: blood. Receptors originate from a woman aged 18-35 years in good health.

This clonotype was found a few times. J is TRBJ2-3 and V is TRBV20-1, with 8 bases identical to TRBD1. Germline CDR1 DFQATT, CDR2 SNEGSKA (reference sequence). CDR3 size: 17 residues. V trimming: 0 bases; J trimming: 0 bases; junction bases outside the gene matches: 8. In DNA, the CDR3 is TGCAGTGCTAGAGATGCCGGACAGGGTCTTAGCACAGATACGCAGTATTTT. It encodes CSARDAGQGLSTDTQYF.

CDR3 loop: CAICRRSYNEQFF. CDR3 bases: TGTGCCATCTGTAGGAGGTCCTACAATGAGCAGTTCTTC. J is TRBJ2-1 and V is TRBV12-3 or TRBV12-4, with a weak D call TRBD2 (5 bases). V was clipped by 10 bases and J by 1 base, with 11 bases between them. CDR3 length equals 13 residues.

This clonotype was counted a few times. V gene TRBV15 combines with J gene TRBJ2-7, with 7 bases lining up with TRBD1. Per the germline V gene, CDR1 is LNHNV and CDR2 is YYDKDF (reference sequence). The CDR3 is 15 residues long. V shed 5 bases, J shed 2 bases, and the junction held 9 bases outside the gene matches. This chain's CDR3 is CATSRGGISTYEQYF. CDR3 DNA: TGTGCCACCAGCCGAGGGGGCATTTCTACCTACGAGCAGTACTTC.

The chain recombines TRBV15 with TRBJ1-4; D is undetermined. Germline V gene data show CDR1 as LNHNV and CDR2 as YYDKDF (reference sequence). The CDR3 is 17 amino acids. The V and J ends lost 4 bases and 0 bases respectively, with 15 bases between them. The CDR3 nucleotides read TGTGCCACCAGCAAGACGGCATTCGGGGCAACTAATGAAAAACTGTTTTTT. It is translated as CATSKTAFGATNEKLFF.

The genes are TRBV20-1 and TRBJ2-1; 9 nucleotides agree with TRBD2. The CDR3 contains 19 residues. Losses at the gene ends were 0 bases for V and 10 bases for J; bases not matched to a gene: 22. Germline CDR1 reads DFQATT; CDR2 reads SNEGSKA (reference sequence). The CDR3 here is CSARDQGVSGSLGGREQFF. The DNA for the CDR3 is TGCAGTGCTAGAGATCAAGGGGTTAGCGGGAGCCTCGGAGGTCGGGAGCAGTTCTTC.

The chain joins TRBV7-9 to TRBJ2-5; D unresolved. Germline CDR1 and CDR2: SEHNR and FQNEAQ (reference sequence). There are 11 residues in the CDR3. Deletions cut 7 bases from V and 2 bases from J, with 5 bases between. As DNA, the CDR3 is TGTGCCAGCACGTTTCAAGAGACCCAGTACTTC. Translation: CASTFQETQYF.

This clonotype was seen a handful of times. A read error may be the cause here, since a much bigger clone is one base away. The chain recombines TRBV4-1 with TRBJ2-5; D not certain. The J call is doubtful: the DNA matches TRBJ2-1 better. The CDR3 consists of 14 residues. The germline CDR1 and CDR2 sequences are MGHRA and YSYEKL. This CDR3 is CASSQAPYQETQFF. As DNA, the CDR3 is TGCGCCAGCAGCCAGGCACCGTACCAAGAGACCCAGTTCTTC.

The chain carries TRBV6-6 and TRBJ2-1; D remains ambiguous. Germline V gene lookup returns CDR1 MNHNY and CDR2 SVGAGI (reference sequence). This CDR3 is 15 amino acids long. V was pared by 5 bases and J by 5 bases, with 16 bases between. CDR3 nucleotides: TGTGCCAGCAGTCAAACTTACTCCTCTGACAATGAGCAGTTCTTC. It specifies CASSQTYSSDNEQFF.

This clonotype has just a few counts. The J gene is TRBJ1-2, the V gene TRBV25-1; 7 bases fit TRBD1. The CDR3 is 15 residues long. J was trimmed by 3 bases and V by 6 bases; bases with no gene match: 10. Germline V gene lookup returns CDR1 MGHDK and CDR2 SYGVNS. The CDR3 region is CASREERQGYYGYTF. CDR3 nucleotides: TGTGCCAGCAGGGAAGAACGACAGGGTTACTATGGCTACACCTTC.

The chain recombines TRBV12-3 or TRBV12-4 with TRBJ1-5; D not resolved. The V and J ends lost 3 bases and 6 bases respectively, with 9 bases between them. The CDR3 has 13 residues. The CDR3 is CASSFFDGQPQHF. The CDR3, as DNA: TGTGCCAGCAGTTTCTTTGATGGTCAGCCCCAGCATTTT.

The chain links TRBV20-1 to TRBJ1-6; 9 bases align to TRBD1. Germline CDR1 reads DFQATT; CDR2 reads SNEGSKA (reference sequence). This CDR3 is built from 15 residues. The trim removed 0 bases at V and 9 bases at J, leaving 6 bases unmatched. The CDR3 here is CSARDFGTGLSPLHF. The CDR3 DNA reads TGCAGTGCTAGAGATTTTGGGACAGGGCTTTCACCCCTCCACTTT.

V gene TRBV7-3 combines with J gene TRBJ1-5, with D uncertain. CDR1 and CDR2 (germline): SGHTA, FQGTGA. Trimming took off 2 bases at V and 5 bases at J, with 13 bases between the two ends. The CDR3 covers 15 residues. In DNA form, the CDR3 reads TGTGCCAGCAGCTTAGGTGGGTTTGAGGATCAGCCCCAGCATTTT. This encodes CASSLGGFEDQPQHF.

This clonotype was seen a handful of times. J is TRBJ2-6 and V is TRBV11-2; D not certain. Germline CDR1 SGHAT, CDR2 FQNNGV. The CDR3 has 14 residues. Trimming shortened V by 5 bases and J by 3 bases, and 8 bases separated the two germline ends. CDR3 residues: CASSRSDGANVLTF. CDR3 DNA: TGTGCCAGCAGCCGATCAGATGGGGCCAACGTCCTGACTTTC.

This clonotype was counted only a few times. This chain's CDR3 is CAITGDNEQYF. The CDR3 bases are TGTGCCATCACCGGGGACAATGAGCAGTACTTC. The chain employs TRBV10-3 and TRBJ2-7; TRBD1 might be the D (6 bases). The germline gives CDR1 ENHRY, CDR2 SYGVKD. V lost 7 bases, J lost 7 bases, and 11 bases lay in between. The CDR3 spans 11 residues.